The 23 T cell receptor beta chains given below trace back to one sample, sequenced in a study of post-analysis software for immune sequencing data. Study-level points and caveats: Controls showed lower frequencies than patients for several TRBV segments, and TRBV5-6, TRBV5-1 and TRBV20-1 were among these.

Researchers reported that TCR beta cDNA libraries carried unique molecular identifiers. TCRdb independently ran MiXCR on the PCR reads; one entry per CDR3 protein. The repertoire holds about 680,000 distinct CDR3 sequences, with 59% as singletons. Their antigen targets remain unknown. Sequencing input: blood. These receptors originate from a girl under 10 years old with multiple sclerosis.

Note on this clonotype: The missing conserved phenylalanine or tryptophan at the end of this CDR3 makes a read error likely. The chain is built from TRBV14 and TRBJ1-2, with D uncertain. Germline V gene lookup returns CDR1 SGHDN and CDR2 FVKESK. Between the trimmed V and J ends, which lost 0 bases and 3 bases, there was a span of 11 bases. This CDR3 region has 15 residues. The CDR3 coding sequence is TGTGCCAGCAGCCAAGACTTTGGTCACCACTATGGCTACACCTGC. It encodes CASSQDFGHHYGYTC.

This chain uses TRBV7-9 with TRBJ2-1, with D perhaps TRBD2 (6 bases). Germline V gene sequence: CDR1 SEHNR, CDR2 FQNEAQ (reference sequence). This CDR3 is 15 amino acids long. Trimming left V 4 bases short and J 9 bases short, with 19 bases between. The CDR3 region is CASSSKGLSRGEQFF. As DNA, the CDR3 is TGTGCCAGCAGCTCTAAGGGACTTTCAAGGGGTGAGCAGTTCTTC.

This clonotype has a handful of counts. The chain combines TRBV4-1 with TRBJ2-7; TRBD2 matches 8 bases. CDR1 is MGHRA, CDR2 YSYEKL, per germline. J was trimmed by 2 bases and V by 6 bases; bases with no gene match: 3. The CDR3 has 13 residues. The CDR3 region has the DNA TGCGCCAGCAGGGCGGGAGGAACCTACGAGCAGTACTTC. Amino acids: CASRAGGTYEQYF.

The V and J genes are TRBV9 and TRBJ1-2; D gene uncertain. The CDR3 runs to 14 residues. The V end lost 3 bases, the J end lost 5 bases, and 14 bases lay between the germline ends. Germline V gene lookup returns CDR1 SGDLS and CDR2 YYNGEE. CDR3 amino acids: CASSERNLPYGYTF. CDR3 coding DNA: TGTGCCAGCAGCGAGCGAAATCTTCCTTATGGCTACACCTTC.

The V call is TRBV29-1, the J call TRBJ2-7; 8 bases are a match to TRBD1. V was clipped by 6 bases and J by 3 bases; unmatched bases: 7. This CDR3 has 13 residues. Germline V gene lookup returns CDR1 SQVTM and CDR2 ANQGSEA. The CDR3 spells CSVSRDRSYEQYF. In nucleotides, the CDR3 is TGCAGCGTCTCTCGGGACAGGAGCTACGAGCAGTACTTC.

The CDR3 bases are TGTGCCAGCAGTTACGATATGCCAGGGGGCTCCCTTTATAGCAATCAGCCCCAGCATTTT. Translating it yields CASSYDMPGGSLYSNQPQHF. V usage is TRBV6-5 and J usage is TRBJ1-5; 8 bases are a match to TRBD1. This CDR3 has 20 amino acids. The germline V gene encodes CDR1 MNHEY and CDR2 SVGAGI. J lost 0 bases, V lost 2 bases, and 15 bases had no gene match.

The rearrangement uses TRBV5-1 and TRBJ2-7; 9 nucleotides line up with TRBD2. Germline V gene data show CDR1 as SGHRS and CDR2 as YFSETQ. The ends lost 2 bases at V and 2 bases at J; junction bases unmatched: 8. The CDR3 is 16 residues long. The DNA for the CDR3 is TGCGCCAGCAGCTTCGGGATCGCTAGCGGGGCCTACGAGCAGTACTTC. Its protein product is CASSFGIASGAYEQYF.

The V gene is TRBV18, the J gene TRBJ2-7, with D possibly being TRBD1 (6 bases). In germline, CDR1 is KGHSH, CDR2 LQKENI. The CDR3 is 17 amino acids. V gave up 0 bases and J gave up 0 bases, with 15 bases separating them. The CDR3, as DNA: TGTGCCAGCTCACCACCTAAGACAGGACCTAGCTCCTACGAGCAGTACTTC. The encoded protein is CASSPPKTGPSSYEQYF.

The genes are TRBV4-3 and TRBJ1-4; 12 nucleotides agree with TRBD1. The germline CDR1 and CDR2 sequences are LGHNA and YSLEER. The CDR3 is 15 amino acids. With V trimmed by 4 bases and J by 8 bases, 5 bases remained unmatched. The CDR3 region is CASSRDRGLGEKLFF. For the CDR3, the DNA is TGCGCCAGCAGCCGGGACAGGGGGCTAGGAGAAAAACTGTTTTTT.

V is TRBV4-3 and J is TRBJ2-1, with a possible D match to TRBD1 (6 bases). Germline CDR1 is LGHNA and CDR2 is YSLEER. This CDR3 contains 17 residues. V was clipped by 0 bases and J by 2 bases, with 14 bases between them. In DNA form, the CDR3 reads TGCGCCAGCAGCCAAGATGGGCAGGGGCCCGCCTACAATGAGCAGTTCTTC. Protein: CASSQDGQGPAYNEQFF.

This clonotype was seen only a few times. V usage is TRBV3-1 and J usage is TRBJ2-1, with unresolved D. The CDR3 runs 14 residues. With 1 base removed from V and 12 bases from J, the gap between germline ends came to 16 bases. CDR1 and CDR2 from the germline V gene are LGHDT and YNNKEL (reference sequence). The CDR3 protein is CASSQGPIRARQFF. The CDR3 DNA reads TGTGCCAGCAGCCAAGGCCCCATACGAGCCAGGCAGTTCTTC.

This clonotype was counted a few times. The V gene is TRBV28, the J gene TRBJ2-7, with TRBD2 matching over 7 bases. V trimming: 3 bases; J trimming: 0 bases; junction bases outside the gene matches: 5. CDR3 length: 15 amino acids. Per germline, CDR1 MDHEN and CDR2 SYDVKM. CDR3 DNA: TGTGCCAGCAGTTTTTCCGGGGGGAGCTCCTACGAGCAGTACTTC. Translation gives CASSFSGGSSYEQYF.

CDR3 nucleotides: TGTGCCAGCAGCGTAGGGGTAGGGTGGGACACTGAAGCTTTCTTT. Translating it yields CASSVGVGWDTEAFF. The chain combines TRBV9 with TRBJ1-1; no clear D. CDR1 and CDR2 from the germline V gene are SGDLS and YYNGEE. The CDR3 consists of 15 residues. V was clipped by 0 bases and J by 3 bases, with 12 bases between them.

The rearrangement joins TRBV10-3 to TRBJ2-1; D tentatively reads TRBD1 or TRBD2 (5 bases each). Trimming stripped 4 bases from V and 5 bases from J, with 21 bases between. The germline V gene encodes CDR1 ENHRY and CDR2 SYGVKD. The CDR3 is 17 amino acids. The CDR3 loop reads CAISVSLRRGTNNEQFF. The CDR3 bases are TGTGCCATCAGTGTCTCCCTCCGCCGGGGCACGAACAATGAGCAGTTCTTC.

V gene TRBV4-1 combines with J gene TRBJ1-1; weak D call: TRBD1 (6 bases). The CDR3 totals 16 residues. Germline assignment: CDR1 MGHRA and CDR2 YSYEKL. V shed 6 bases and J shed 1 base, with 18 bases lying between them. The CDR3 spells CASRQQGGLKNTEAFF. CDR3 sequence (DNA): TGCGCCAGCAGGCAACAAGGGGGATTGAAGAACACTGAAGCTTTCTTT.

The CDR3 DNA reads TGTGCCAGCTCTTTATGGGGCGGGAGAGCAGATACGCAGTATTTT. This sequence encodes CASSLWGGRADTQYF. The chain links TRBV12-3 or TRBV12-4 to TRBJ2-3; 7 nucleotides agree with TRBD2. V was pared by 8 bases and J by 4 bases, with 12 bases of the junction left unmatched. The CDR3 has 15 amino acids.

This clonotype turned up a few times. DNA for the CDR3: TGTGCCAGCAGCGAAAACCCCACTGCTAGCACAGATACGCAGTATTTT. It translates to CASSENPTASTDTQYF. The chain links TRBV6-1 to TRBJ2-3; D ambiguous. Germline lookup yields CDR1 MNHNS and CDR2 SASEGT. This CDR3 contains 16 residues. V lost 6 bases and J 0 bases, leaving 16 bases between the germline ends.

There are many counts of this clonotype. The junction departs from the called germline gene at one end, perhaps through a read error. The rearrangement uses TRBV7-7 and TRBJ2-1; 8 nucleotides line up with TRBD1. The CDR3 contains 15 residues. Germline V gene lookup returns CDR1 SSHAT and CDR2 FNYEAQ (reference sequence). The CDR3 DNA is TGTGCTAGCAGCCCCTTGGACAGGGTCTACAATGAGCAGTTCTTC. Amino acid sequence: CASSPLDRVYNEQFF.

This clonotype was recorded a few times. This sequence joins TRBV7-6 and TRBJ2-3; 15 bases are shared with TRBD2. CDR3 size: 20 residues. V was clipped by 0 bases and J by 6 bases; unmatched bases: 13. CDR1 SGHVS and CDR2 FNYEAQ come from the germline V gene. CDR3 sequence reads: CASSLAKVRTSGRAGDTQYF. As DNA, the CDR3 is TGTGCCAGCAGCTTAGCGAAAGTACGGACTAGCGGGAGGGCCGGGGATACGCAGTATTTT.

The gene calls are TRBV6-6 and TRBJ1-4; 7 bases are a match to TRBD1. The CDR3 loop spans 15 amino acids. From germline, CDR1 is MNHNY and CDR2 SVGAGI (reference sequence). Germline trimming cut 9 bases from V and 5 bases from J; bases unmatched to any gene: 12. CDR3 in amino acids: CASTNSGGRNEKLFF. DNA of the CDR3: TGTGCCAGTACTAACTCAGGGGGGCGAAATGAAAAACTGTTTTTT.

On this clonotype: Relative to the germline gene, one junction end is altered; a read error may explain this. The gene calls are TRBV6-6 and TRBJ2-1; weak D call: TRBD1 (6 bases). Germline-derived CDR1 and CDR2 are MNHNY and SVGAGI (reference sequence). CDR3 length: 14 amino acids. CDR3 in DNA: TGCGCCAGCAGTTACCCCAGCAGGGGCAATGAGCAGTTCTTC. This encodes CASSYPSRGNEQFF.

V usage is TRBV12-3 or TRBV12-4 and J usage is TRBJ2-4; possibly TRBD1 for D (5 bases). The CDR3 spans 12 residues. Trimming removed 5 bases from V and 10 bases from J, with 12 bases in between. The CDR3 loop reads CASSAHQGIQYF. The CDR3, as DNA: TGTGCCAGCAGTGCACATCAGGGAATTCAGTACTTC.

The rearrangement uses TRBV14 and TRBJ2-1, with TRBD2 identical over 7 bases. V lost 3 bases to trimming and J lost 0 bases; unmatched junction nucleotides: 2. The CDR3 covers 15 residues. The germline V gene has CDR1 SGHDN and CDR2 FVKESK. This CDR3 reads CASSQRTSSYNEQFF. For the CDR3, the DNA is TGTGCCAGCAGCCAGAGGACTAGCTCCTACAATGAGCAGTTCTTC.